The subject of this entry is one T cell receptor beta chain. Its antigen remains undetermined. No per-base quality is available; no much larger clone lies one base away. These data originate in a study of cytomegalovirus exposure and HLA in healthy donors listed by TCRdb under 2017. Regarding the complete study: According to a later analysis, one platform produced both the roughly 120 validation repertoires and the 670 or so repertoires of the first cohort. The study aimed to test whether cataloging public T cell receptors could reveal signatures of past pathogen exposure. A separate validation cohort of about 110 different subjects was used in addition to the 666-subject first cohort. To predict cytomegalovirus infection status, the study combined high-throughput TCR immunosequencing, statistical association of individual TCRs with disease status, and machine learning. What the study reported, not specific to this receptor: In vitro tests confirmed that three of the cytomegalovirus-associated TCR beta chains recognize cytomegalovirus antigens. In the study, 164 TCR beta chains were listed as associated with cytomegalovirus. According to the authors, the approach could potentially be generalized to other disease states and immunological phenotypes. Cytomegalovirus status was reported to be diagnosed by the classifier with high specificity and sensitivity in both the original and validation cohorts. All 130 or so repertoires were used to score co-occurrence in the validation cohort in a later analysis, because that analysis had no HLA typing for the cohort. Most TCR sequences were seen in very few donors, while some public TCRs were found in many individuals. A later analysis found that TCRs clustered in the first cohort also tended to co-occur in the roughly 110 validation repertoires, with approximately 95% of cluster scores above 0.

Receptors were amplified or captured by the immunoSEQ multiplex PCR assay. On the study's bioinformatics: To diagnose cytomegalovirus status from the catalog of TCR beta chain sequences, a statistical classification framework was built. TCRdb provides this immuneACCESS table in a form limited to in-frame rearrangements. Some clones are lacking; in checked studies, under half of them reflect an unresolved V gene, and why the rest are absent is not known. The V and J calls and clone size are taken from that table; D and trimming were inferred from the DNA. Here the sample has around 160,000 clones; roughly 80% occur a single time. The ten largest clones capture approximately 2.4% of the sample. Between the V and J ends, shortened by 2 bases and 8 bases respectively, the junction contains 12 bases. From its cysteine to its phenylalanine, the CDR3 spans 13 amino acids. The kept DNA is CDR3 alone, 39 bases in frame from the first base. Via the germline V gene, CDR1 is LGHNT and CDR2 FRNRAP.

The donors belonged to the validation cohort of 120 subjects, which was separate from the roughly 700-subject first cohort. Material for sequencing was PBMCs. The receptor comes from a man under 40 in good health and CMV-seropositive. The chain links TRBV12-5 with TRBJ1-2, and perhaps TRBD1 as D gene, on 5 matching bases. The DNA sequence reads TGTGCTAGTGGTTTGTCAAGGGGAGGAGGCTACACCTTC. It encodes CASGLSRGGGYTF.